Given below is one T cell receptor (beta chain) in context. Antigen specificity is unknown. This sample is drawn from a study of cytomegalovirus exposure and HLA in healthy donors. Study-level results: Later analysis associated a missense DCLRE1C variant with TCR beta V- and J-gene trimming. Most TCR beta V segments were productive about 87% or about 30% of the time in an earlier analysis.

A multiplex PCR was run with 60 Vbeta primers and 13 Jbeta primers. TCRdb keeps only in-frame clones here, not all; method: immunoSEQ multiplex PCR. The listing records approximately 47,000 clones. V was trimmed by 1 base and J by 13 bases, leaving 14 bases between them. The CDR3 runs 13 residues. CDR1 GTSNPN and CDR2 SVGIG come from the germline V gene (reference sequence). This chain links TRBV30 with TRBJ1-6; TRBD1 might be the D (5 bases). Sequences were obtained from PBMCs. This clonotype was sampled from a male donor in good health and CMV-seronegative. Here the CDR3 DNA reads TGTGCCTGGAGTGGAGAAGGGGCCATCCCCCTCCACTTT. This codes for CAWSGEGAIPLHF.